This T cell receptor beta chain was obtained from a study of cytomegalovirus exposure and HLA in healthy donors (TCRdb year 2017). Background for the entire study: In an earlier analysis of 587 of the donors, 276 Gb of sequence data and just under 120 million unique TCR beta sequences from approximately 180 million T cells were reported. Roughly 300 gigabases of sequencing data and roughly 80 million unique TCR sequences made up an early release that covered 500 to 650 HLA-typed donors. Of the roughly 400 genotyped donors, less than 90% were placed in the genetic ancestry cluster associated with self-reported Caucasian donors. The study aimed to test whether cataloging public T cell receptors could reveal signatures of past pathogen exposure. The T cell repertoires of under 750 subjects were profiled by immunosequencing and related to cytomegalovirus serostatus. Besides the first cohort of roughly 700 subjects, a separate validation cohort made up of over a hundred different subjects was used. To predict cytomegalovirus infection status, the study brought together high-throughput TCR immunosequencing, statistical association of individual TCRs with disease status, and machine learning. A later analysis re-analyzed previously published TCR beta repertoires from about 730 donors and added high-resolution HLA genotyping to study TCR occurrence patterns. In the later analysis, no new phenotypic data were used to find candidate immune exposures; instead, reliance was placed on TCR beta sequences and their occurrence across donors. To decide whether each TCR beta V gene segment behaved as functional or pseudogenic, an earlier analysis of 587 of the donors relied on high-throughput TCR beta sequencing. Alongside the repertoire data, information on donor age, sex, ethnicity and CMV serostatus was compiled. Genome-wide SNP genotypes for about 65% of the roughly 670 donors were used in a later genetic analysis, which treated that subset as a discovery cohort. All discovery cohort repertoires had been generated using a single sequencing platform. Class I and class II HLA loci were covered by the typing at four-digit resolution. Typing coverage differed by locus: A, B, C, DRB1 and DQB1 were typed in roughly 620-630 donors, DQA1 in 500 to 550, DPA1 in some 610, and DPB1 in 450 to 480. Five DR-DQ haplotypes were handled as single units for association and clustering because linkage in the cohort was strong. On average, over 200,000 unique TCR beta nucleotide sequences were sequenced per donor among several hundred genotyped donors of the cohort, with about 17% of those sequences being non-productive. What the research found in general, with its limitations: Immune exposure information for the cohort was limited to CMV serostatus. Some IMGT-functional V segments, including TRBV6-2 and TRBV6-3, could not be distinguished by the 87-base-pair reads and were therefore excluded. In an earlier analysis of 500 to 650 of the donors, most TCR beta V segments appeared in productive rearrangements about 87% or about 30% of the time, broadly matching IMGT annotations. Assigning TCR associations to individual alleles was difficult when HLA alleles, especially DR and DQ, strongly co-occurred. Only TCR beta chains were sequenced in this cohort, and the absence of alpha or paired-chain data limited detectable features. Correlated functional status among segregating V segments might reflect linkage disequilibrium, but an unknown experimental factor could not be ruled out. In a later analysis, most CMV-associated TCR beta chains were found to appear HLA-restricted, with HLA associations seemingly driven largely by CMV exposure. Compared with the 666-donor mean, donors in an Asian-associated ancestry cluster had fewer N-insertions in productive TCRs, according to a later genetic analysis. At a false discovery rate of 0.05, a later analysis linked around 17,000 TCR beta sequences to specific HLA alleles. Most TCR sequences were observed very rarely across donors, whereas some public TCRs were present in many individuals. A further reported finding was that TCR beta sequences accurately predicted the HLA-A and HLA-B alleles for most subjects in the first cohort. Presence/absence analyses assumed roughly uniform sequencing depth across donors, an assumption that may not hold. In the study, some 160 TCR beta chains were listed as associated with cytomegalovirus. Compared with equally common non-associated chains, HLA-associated TCR beta chains in a later analysis were more clonally expanded and had lower generation probabilities. According to the authors, the approach could potentially be generalized to other disease states and immunological phenotypes. A group of highly shared sequence variants was considered likely to be a technical artifact of the sequencing pipeline. V-gene and J-gene trimming of TCR beta chains was associated with a missense DCLRE1C variant in a later genetic analysis, and the association was replicated in an independent cohort. A few of the identified cytomegalovirus-associated TCR beta chains were confirmed in vitro to be specific for cytomegalovirus antigens. Because HLA typing was unavailable for some donors at each locus, only the typed subset was used in association tests. The earlier analysis of approximately 590 of the donors excluded 15 to 20 rarely observed V segments, including chromosome 9 orphons, because counts were too low. According to a later analysis, TCR association rates differed among HLA loci, with DRB1 alleles showing the most associated TCRs and HLA-C alleles showing the fewest. In both the original and validation cohorts, the classifier was reported to diagnose cytomegalovirus status with high specificity and sensitivity. A later analysis reported that several top co-occurrence clusters appeared linked to parvovirus B19, influenza, CMV and Epstein-Barr virus.

Inclusive of the bounding cysteine and phenylalanine, the CDR3 is 14 residues long. CDR3 DNA only is kept here, 42 bases in frame from base 1. CDR1 and CDR2 are read off the germline V gene (reference sequence) as MNHNY and SVGAGI. V trim: 6 bases; J trim: 4 bases; unmatched bases: 6. The cohort was made up of roughly 670 healthy bone marrow donors. All cohort members were sampled while nominally healthy, although unrecorded immune exposures were likely present. The donor was CMV seropositive and belonged to the group of 250 to 300 seropositive cohort members. Each donor provided a peripheral blood sample, and peripheral blood mononuclear cells were used for TCR beta sequencing. The Qiagen DNeasy Blood Extraction Kit was used to extract genomic DNA from the blood cell samples. In regard to this clone: This clone's antigen is unknown. No base qualities exist here, and no much larger clone lies one base off it.

The library was built by means of the immunoSEQ multiplex PCR assay. For the multiplex PCR, a mixture combining 60 forward primers for TCR Vbeta segments and 13 reverse primers for TCR Jbeta segments was used. The CDR3 region of rearranged TCR beta genes was amplified from genomic DNA by a multiplex PCR assay. The amplified TCR beta libraries were sequenced on the Illumina HiSeq System as 87-base-pair reads. On the authors' methods: Across the 500 to 700 repertoires, a later analysis counted 80 million or so unique TCR beta chains, around 11 million of which were shared by at least two donors. Raw reads were error-corrected and collapsed into unique sequences by a nearest-neighbor algorithm in which closely related sequences were merged to remove PCR and sequencing errors. V, D and J gene segments were assigned by aligning CDR3 sequences to IMGT reference sequences. Each retained sequence needed at least a six-nucleotide match to both a V gene segment and a J gene segment. A rearrangement counted as productive if the CDR3 had no stop codons and remained in frame with V and J, and every other rearrangement counted as non-productive. CDR3 was defined according to IMGT convention as the region running from the second conserved V-encoded cysteine to the conserved J-encoded phenylalanine. The earlier analysis of 550 to 650 of the donors excluded any sequence lacking an unambiguous match to a single V gene segment. An earlier analysis of fewer than 750 of the donors classified V segments as functional when productive rearrangements were above 56.7% and as segregating when the standard deviation between donors was above 5%. A statistical classification framework was built for diagnosing cytomegalovirus status from the catalog of TCR beta chain sequences. In a later analysis, TCR nucleotide sequences were compared against IMGT/GENE-DB human TR gene sequences so that V and J genes could be assigned. In a later analysis, CDR3 sequences and most-parsimonious VDJ recombination scenarios were assigned using the TCRdist pipeline. A later analysis defined each TCR beta chain by its CDR3 amino acid sequence plus V-gene family, and excluded reads lacking a unique V-gene family. A later analysis removed 592 highly shared, low-generation-probability nucleotide sequences to deal with suspected cross-contamination and a sequencing artifact. In a later analysis, a clonal expansion index for each public chain was calculated from normalized within-repertoire ranks of inferred template counts. Generation probabilities in a later analysis came from a VDJ recombination model fitted to out-of-frame rearrangements, and those results were checked against IGoR. Hypergeometric tests were used in a later analysis to score TCR-TCR, TCR-HLA and TCR-CMV co-occurrence, with a repertoire-size bias correction applied to the TCR pairs. A later analysis estimated false discovery rates by permuting HLA or CMV assignments 20 times. In a later analysis, co-occurring TCRs were grouped using DBSCAN, and TCRdist sequence similarity was added for clustering within HLA-allele-positive subsets. For co-occurrence clustering, repertoires with fewer than 30,000 or more than 120,000 public chains were excluded, along with a handful of repertoires with anomalous nucleotide sharing. TCRdb holds this immuneACCESS table with in-frame rearrangements only. Some clones are missing; in checked studies, unresolved V genes explain under half, and the rest has no known cause. The V and J calls and the clone size are those of that table, but D and trimming were determined from the DNA. Across this sample there are under 170,000 clones, with 60% to 70% seen only once. The top ten clonotypes cover under 7.5% of the sample.

The TCR was taken from a woman aged 55-70 years in good health and CMV-seropositive. Source material: PBMCs. The rearrangement joined TRBV6-6 to TRBJ1-5; TRBD1 agrees with 7 junctional bases. The CDR3 protein: CASSPQGGNQPQHF. In nucleotides, the sequence is TGTGCCAGCAGCCCCCAGGGGGGTAATCAGCCCCAGCATTTT.